A single sample is the source of the 5 T cell receptor beta chains below, sequenced in a study of early T cells in non-severe SARS-CoV-2 infection. From the 5' RACE reads, TCRdb called clonotypes with MiXCR, one entry per CDR3 protein. Found here are about 50,000 distinct CDR3 sequences, approximately 16% of them singletons; the top ten hold 4.1%. Sequencing used whole blood, obtained at baseline. The receptors derive from an adult who was a healthcare worker with PCR-confirmed SARS-CoV-2 infection or an uninfected control (not recorded which).

This clonotype came up a few times. The chain carries TRBV20-1 and TRBJ1-2; 9 nucleotides align to TRBD1. The CDR3 consists of 12 residues. Germline CDR1 reads DFQATT; CDR2 reads SNEGSKA (reference sequence). Trimming took 5 bases from V and 4 from J; bases not matched to a gene: 2. CDR3 nucleotides: TGCAGTGCTGGACAGGGGACCTATGGCTACACCTTC. Amino acids: CSAGQGTYGYTF.

This clonotype was detected a few times. The V call is TRBV9, the J call TRBJ2-1; 7 bases are a match to TRBD1. There are 15 residues in the CDR3. Germline trimming cut 0 bases from V and 3 bases from J; bases unmatched to any gene: 3. Germline CDR1 reads SGDLS; CDR2 reads YYNGEE. CDR3 loop: CASSVGGQNYNEQFF. DNA of the CDR3: TGTGCCAGCAGCGTAGGGGGACAGAACTACAATGAGCAGTTCTTC.

V and J are TRBV3-1 and TRBJ1-2, with D maybe TRBD1 (5 bases). Trimming took 4 bases from V and 1 from J, leaving 13 bases between them. Germline CDR1 and CDR2: LGHDT and YNNKEL (reference sequence). CDR3 size: 15 residues. CDR3 sequence: CASSRAGRHNYGYTF. CDR3 sequence (DNA): TGTGCCAGCAGCCGGGCGGGACGGCATAACTATGGCTACACCTTC.

A remark on this clonotype: A much more abundant neighbour one base away suggests this may be a read error. The J gene is TRBJ2-2, the V gene TRBV28; the match to TRBD2 covers 10 bases. Germline trimming cut 10 bases from V and 4 bases from J; bases unmatched to any gene: 9. CDR1 and CDR2 from the germline V gene are MDHEN and SYDVKM. The CDR3 sequence is 15 residues long. CDR3 sequence: CANTVAGGPTGELFF. The CDR3 bases are TGTGCCAACACGGTAGCGGGAGGCCCCACCGGGGAGCTGTTTTTT.

This clonotype has at least ten counts. The chain links TRBV30 to TRBJ2-6, with a weak D call TRBD1 (5 bases). Between the trimmed V and J ends, which lost 4 bases and 0 bases, there was a span of 13 bases. This CDR3 region has 16 residues. Per germline, CDR1 GTSNPN and CDR2 SVGIG (reference sequence). Written as DNA, the CDR3 is TGTGCCTGGAACCCGCAGGGCCTCTCTGGGGCCAACGTCCTGACTTTC. It specifies CAWNPQGLSGANVLTF.